The 10 T cell receptor beta chains below were found in one sample sequenced in a study of tumor-infiltrating lymphocytes in oesophageal squamous cell carcinoma. Each CDR3 protein is one row after TCRdb ran MiXCR on the PCR reads. The table includes 9,000 to 13,000 distinct CDR3 sequences, about three fifths detected once. Sequences were obtained from esophageal tumor tissue. These receptor sequences come from a male donor with esophageal squamous cell carcinoma.

The V call is TRBV6-1, the J call TRBJ1-5, with D tentatively TRBD1 (5 bases). Per germline, CDR1 MNHNS and CDR2 SASEGT. V was trimmed by 5 bases and J by 4 bases, leaving 12 bases between them. There are 14 residues in the CDR3. The CDR3 nucleotides are TGTGCCAGCAGTCCTGTGACAGCAAATCAGCCCCAGCATTTT. Protein sequence: CASSPVTANQPQHF.

This clonotype came up a few times. The chain couples TRBV9 to TRBJ2-7; a weak D match, TRBD2 (6 bases). The CDR3 is 14 amino acids. V lost 0 bases, J lost 2 bases, and 9 bases lay in between. Germline CDR1 reads SGDLS; CDR2 reads YYNGEE. The CDR3 coding sequence is TGTGCCAGCAGCGTAGGGGGGGAACCCTACGAGCAGTACTTC. Its translation: CASSVGGEPYEQYF.

This clonotype came up once. The J gene is TRBJ1-6, the V gene TRBV7-9; 7 nucleotides match TRBD1. The CDR3 is 14 amino acids. The V and J ends lost 3 bases and 7 bases, in that order; junction bases with no gene match: 3. Germline assignment: CDR1 SEHNR and CDR2 FQNEAQ (reference sequence). Here the CDR3 DNA reads TGTGCCAGCAGCTTGGGACAGTCAAATTCACCCCTCCACTTT. Its translation is CASSLGQSNSPLHF.

This clonotype was counted only a few times. An end of the junction does not agree with germline; a read error may underlie this. The chain couples TRBV7-6 to TRBJ2-1, with a possible D match to TRBD1 (6 bases). CDR3 length equals 15 residues. Germline V CDR1 and CDR2: SGHVS, FNYEAQ. The CDR3 protein is CASSLFFAGENEQFF. The DNA for the CDR3 is TGTGCTAGCAGCTTATTTTTTGCAGGGGAAAATGAGCAGTTCTTC.

With regard to this clonotype: Since no conserved phenylalanine or tryptophan closes the CDR3, a read error is the likely cause. It is unclear where the CDR3 begins or ends on the DNA, so no DNA is shown, and the CDR3 is as TCRdb lists it. The chain links TRBV7-8 to TRBJ2-6; the table's D call, TRBD1, was not checked against the DNA. Per the germline V gene, CDR1 is SGHVS and CDR2 is FQNEAQ. 8 amino acids form the CDR3, both terminal residues included. The CDR3 sequence: CASSQEGQ.

There are many counts of this clonotype. The CDR3 region has the DNA TGTGCCAGTAGTCGGGACAGGGGTGACGAGCAGTACTTC. This sequence encodes CASSRDRGDEQYF. The rearrangement uses TRBV19 and TRBJ2-1; TRBD1 matches at 10 bases. The DNA end favors TRBJ2-7, so the J call may be wrong. CDR1 is LNHDA, CDR2 SQIVND, per germline (reference sequence). The CDR3 loop spans 13 amino acids.

With regard to this clonotype: This CDR3 is missing its conserved last phenylalanine or tryptophan, likely due to a read error. Because the CDR3's place on the DNA is in doubt, the DNA is left out and the CDR3 is given as listed by TCRdb. The chain recombines TRBV28 with TRBJ1-2; the table gives TRBD1 as D, unverified against the DNA. The germline V gene encodes CDR1 MDHEN and CDR2 SYDVKM. 8 amino acids form the CDR3, both terminal residues included. The CDR3 protein is CASSLFPQ.

The chain couples TRBV7-6 to TRBJ1-6; no clear D gene. The V and J ends lost 5 bases and 0 bases respectively, with 5 bases between them. The CDR3 sequence is 14 residues long. The germline CDR1 and CDR2 sequences are SGHVS and FNYEAQ. In DNA form, the CDR3 reads TGTGCCAGCAGCGCTAACTCCTATAATTCACCCCTCCACTTT. Translation gives CASSANSYNSPLHF.

This clonotype was observed a few times. The chain is built from TRBV7-2 and TRBJ2-1; D is uncertain. This CDR3 contains 16 residues. CDR1 SGHTA and CDR2 FQGNSA come from the germline V gene. Trimming left V 5 bases short and J 4 bases short, with 18 bases between. Here the CDR3 reads CASSPPVTRLYNEQFF. In DNA, the CDR3 is TGTGCCAGCAGCCCCCCCGTCACTCGCCTGTACAATGAGCAGTTCTTC.

Ten or more counts support this clonotype. This chain links TRBV6-1 with TRBJ1-3, with 10 bases aligning to TRBD1. The CDR3 totals 15 residues. V was clipped by 6 bases and J by 4 bases; unmatched bases: 6. CDR1 and CDR2 (germline): MNHNS, SASEGT. The CDR3, as DNA: TGTGCCAGCAGAGAATGGGACAGGGGAGGAAACACCATATATTTT. This encodes CASREWDRGGNTIYF.